This T cell receptor beta chain was recovered during a study of T cell responses to AZD1222 COVID-19 vaccine (dated by TCRdb to about 2021). Regarding the complete study: AZD1222 recipients given second doses at about 4 weeks or at about 12 weeks were pooled, since spike-specific TCR depth and breadth were not found to differ between the two schedules. Enrollment into the trials was organized by age into subgroups of 18-55, 56-69 and 70-plus years, and those subgroups contained about 160, 30 and 59 TCR-sequenced participants, respectively. A total of 240 or so trial participants underwent TCR sequencing, of whom more than 200 had received two doses of AZD1222 and some 25 had received two doses of the MenACWY control vaccine.

The sample's time point, from its label and the paper: baseline before first vaccination. Vaccinee samples were obtained from the UK trials COV001 and COV002, which included a single-blind randomized controlled phase 2/3 trial of AZD1222 (ChAdOx1 nCoV-19) in healthy adults. Trial participant PBMC samples were collected at day 0 and day 28 after the second dose for TCRbeta chain sequencing. The research as a whole found: The whole spike protein was spanned by vaccine-associated CD4 TCRs, and dominant responses were seen in regions 160-218 and 743-854. Participants were mostly white British and included more females than males, and it was suggested by the authors that clonal diversity may have been underestimated. In the small 56-69-year group, the increase in depth fell short of significance, most likely because of low power. Epitopes outside the regions mutated in the B.1.351 and B.1.1.7 variants were reportedly recognized by nearly half of the unique spike-specific TCRs. Conclusions about previously exposed vaccinees were limited because only six AZD1222 recipients were SARS-CoV-2 seropositive at baseline. A significant rise in spike-specific TCR breadth and depth was observed after two AZD1222 doses relative to day 0 and relative to MenACWY recipients. Because no day 14 peak-response samples were available, repertoires were characterized only after the peak T cell response.

A word on this clone: What this receptor recognizes is not known. No base quality values were provided; no much bigger clone lies one nucleotide off.

The CDR3 regions of human TCRbeta chains were analyzed by immunosequencing. The authors' analysis ran thus. TCRs in the repertoires were matched against a reference library of SARS-CoV-2-specific TCRs that had been generated with the MIRA antigen-specificity platform. Breadth meant the fraction of unique TCRs that were SARS-CoV-2-associated, whereas depth meant the fraction of total T cells that were SARS-CoV-2-associated. Using the MIRA data, each spike-specific TCR was assigned both to the spike region to which the TCR was reactive and to a CD4 or CD8 class. Log10-transformed breadth and depth values were compared by one-way ANOVA with Sidak's multiple comparisons tests. Imported from immuneACCESS, the table was reduced by TCRdb to in-frame sequences with V and J called. These copies leave out some clones; in studies compared against another copy, an unresolved V gene accounts for under half, and the cause of the remainder is not known. That table gives V, J and clone size, and the DNA gave D and trimming. This sample comprises 150,000 to 200,000 clones, around 90% of them detected only once. The ten largest make up about 3% of the sample.

V lost 2 bases and J lost 4 bases, and the count of bases not matched to a germline gene is 5. CDR1 SGHNT and CDR2 YYREEE were looked up in the germline V gene (reference sequence). Including cysteine and phenylalanine, the CDR3 has 15 amino acids. Kept here is only the CDR3 DNA, which spans 45 bases and is read in frame from base 1. The receptor was isolated from an adult in good health. The specimen comprised peripheral blood, sampled on day 0 of AZD1222 vaccination. The chain is made from TRBV5-4 and TRBJ1-2; the junction holds 10 bases that match TRBD1. The DNA is TGTGCCAGCAGCTTAATTGGGGACAGGGGCTATGGCTACACCTTC. Its protein product is CASSLIGDRGYGYTF.